Here is one T cell receptor (beta chain) with its context. The antigen it recognizes is unknown. Per-nucleotide qualities are absent, and no much larger clonotype sits a single base away. To sequence the TCRbeta CDR3 region, genomic DNA was isolated from the sorted cells. The immunoSEQ Assay was used to sequence the TCRbeta CDR3 regions. TCRdb carries this immuneACCESS record with in-frame sequences only. Its versions omit some clonotypes, under half of them owing to an unresolved V gene in the studies checked, with the rest unexplained. In this sample the table shows about 94,000 clones, approximately 90% of which occur a single time. The ten largest clones add up to 0.25% to 0.3% of the sample. From cysteine to phenylalanine, the CDR3 is 14 amino acids long. Kept here is only the CDR3 DNA, which spans 42 bases and is read in frame from base 1. Per the germline V gene, MNHNS is the CDR1 and SASEGT is the CDR2. The junction shows trimming of 6 bases on V and 7 bases on J, and the gene matches do not reach 6 bases of it.

The trial excluded patients who had a history of autoimmune disease or who were on systemic immunosuppression. Peripheral blood for TCR sequencing was collected from all dose cohorts at baseline, on cycle 4 day 1, and on cycle 7 day 1. Samples were obtained from an open-label, multicenter, first-in-human phase I dose-escalation trial of ivuxolimab. Adults with locally advanced or metastatic head and neck squamous cell, hepatocellular, melanoma or renal cell carcinoma were enrolled in the trial. Before TCR sequencing, CD4+ T cells and CD8+ T cells from peripheral blood were sorted into separate populations. This record comes from a study of OX40 agonist ivuxolimab in advanced cancers. The study in broad terms: Ivuxolimab, which targeted the costimulatory receptor OX40 (CD134), was an agonistic, fully human IgG2 monoclonal antibody. Intravenous ivuxolimab was administered to patients every 2 weeks at six dose levels: 0.01, 0.1, 0.3, 1.5, 3 and 10 mg/kg. Of the approximately 50 dose-escalation patients, hepatocellular carcinoma was present in approximately 20, melanoma in approximately 15, renal cell carcinoma in 9 and head and neck cancer in 9. In the dose-escalation cohort, around four fifths of patients were male, and the mean age was around 60 years, with a range of roughly 20 to 85. Patients were allowed to have had prior anti-PD-1, anti-PD-L1 or anti-CTLA-4 therapy, and around 37% of the dose-escalation patients had previously received checkpoint inhibitors. Three dose-escalation patients achieved partial responses, one with hepatocellular carcinoma and two with cutaneous melanoma. The purpose of peripheral TCRbeta sequencing was to test whether ivuxolimab changed TCR sequence diversity and led to clonal T-cell expansion. The paper reports the monotherapy dose-escalation portion (N of about 50 patients) of the phase I ivuxolimab trial.

Beyond this particular receptor, the publication reports: Low levels of normalized T-cell clonal expansion were also seen in some nonresponding patients. After ivuxolimab, CD8+ T cells had more expanded clones than CD4+ T cells on average. Antigen specificity was not determined for the clonally expanded peripheral T cells. In the 0.1-3.0 mg/kg groups, partial responders had among the lowest normalized peripheral clonal expansion, particularly in CD8+ T cells. Clonal expansion of both CD4+ and CD8+ blood T cells was observed from baseline to week 6 at doses 0.1 to 3.0 mg/kg.

Specimen: CD4+ or CD8+ T cells sorted from blood, collected in a trial of the OX40 agonist ivuxolimab. The clonotype comes from an adult with an advanced solid tumor such as melanoma, head and neck, liver or kidney cancer. Recombination connected TRBV6-1 to TRBJ1-2; 12 bases in the middle match TRBD1. CDR3 reads: CASRPGQGAVGYTF. In nucleotide form, the sequence is TGTGCCAGCAGACCGGGACAGGGGGCTGTTGGCTACACCTTC.